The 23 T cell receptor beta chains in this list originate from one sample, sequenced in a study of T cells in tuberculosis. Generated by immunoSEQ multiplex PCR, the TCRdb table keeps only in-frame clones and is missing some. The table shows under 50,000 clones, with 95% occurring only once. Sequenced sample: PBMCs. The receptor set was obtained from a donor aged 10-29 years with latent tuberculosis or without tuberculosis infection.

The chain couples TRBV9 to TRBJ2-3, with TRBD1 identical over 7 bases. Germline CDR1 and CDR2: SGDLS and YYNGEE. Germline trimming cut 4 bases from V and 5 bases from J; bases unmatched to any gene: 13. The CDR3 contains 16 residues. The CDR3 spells CASSPYRGSEGDTQYF. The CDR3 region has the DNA TGTGCCAGCAGCCCATACAGGGGAAGTGAAGGAGATACGCAGTATTTT.

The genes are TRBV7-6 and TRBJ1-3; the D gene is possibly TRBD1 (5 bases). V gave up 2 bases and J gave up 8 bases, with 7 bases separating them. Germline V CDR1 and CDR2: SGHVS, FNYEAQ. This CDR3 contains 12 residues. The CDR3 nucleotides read TGTGCCAGCAGCTTATTACAGGACACCATATATTTT. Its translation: CASSLLQDTIYF.

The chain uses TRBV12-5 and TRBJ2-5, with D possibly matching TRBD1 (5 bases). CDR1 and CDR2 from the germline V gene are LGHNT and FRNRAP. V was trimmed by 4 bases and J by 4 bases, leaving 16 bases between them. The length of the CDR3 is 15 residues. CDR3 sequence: CASGSTDQTTETQYF. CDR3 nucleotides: TGTGCTAGTGGTTCGACAGACCAGACGACAGAGACCCAGTACTTC.

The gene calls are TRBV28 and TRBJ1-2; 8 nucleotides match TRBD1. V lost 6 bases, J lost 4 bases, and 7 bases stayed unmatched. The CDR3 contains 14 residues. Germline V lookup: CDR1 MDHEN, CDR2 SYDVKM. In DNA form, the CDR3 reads TGTGCCAGCAGGGACACAGGGGGTGGCTATGGCTACACCTTC. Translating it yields CASRDTGGGYGYTF.

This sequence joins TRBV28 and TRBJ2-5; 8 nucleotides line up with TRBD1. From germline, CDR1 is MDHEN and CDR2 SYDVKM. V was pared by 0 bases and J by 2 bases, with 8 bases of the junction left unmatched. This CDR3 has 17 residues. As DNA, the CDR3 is TGTGCCAGCAGTTTATGGCGACTACAGGGGGTACAAGAGACCCAGTACTTC. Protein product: CASSLWRLQGVQETQYF.

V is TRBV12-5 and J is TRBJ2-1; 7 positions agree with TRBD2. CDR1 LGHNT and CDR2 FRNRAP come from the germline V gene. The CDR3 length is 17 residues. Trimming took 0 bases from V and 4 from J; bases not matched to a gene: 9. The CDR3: CASGLVFGSGEYNEQFF. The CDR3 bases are TGTGCTAGTGGTTTGGTATTCGGGAGCGGGGAATACAATGAGCAGTTCTTC.

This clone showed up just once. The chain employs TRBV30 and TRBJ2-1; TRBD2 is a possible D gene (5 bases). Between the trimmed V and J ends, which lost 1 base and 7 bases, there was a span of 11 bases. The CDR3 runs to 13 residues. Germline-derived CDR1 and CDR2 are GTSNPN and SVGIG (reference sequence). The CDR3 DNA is TGTGCCTGGAGTGGGCTAGCCAGAAATGAGCAGTTCTTC. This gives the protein CAWSGLARNEQFF.

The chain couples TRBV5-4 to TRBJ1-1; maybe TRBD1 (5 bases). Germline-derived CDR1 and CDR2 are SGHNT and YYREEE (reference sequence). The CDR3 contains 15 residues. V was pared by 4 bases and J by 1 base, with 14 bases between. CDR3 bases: TGTGCCAGCAGCCACAAGGGGCAGGGGAACACTGAAGCTTTCTTT. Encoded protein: CASSHKGQGNTEAFF.

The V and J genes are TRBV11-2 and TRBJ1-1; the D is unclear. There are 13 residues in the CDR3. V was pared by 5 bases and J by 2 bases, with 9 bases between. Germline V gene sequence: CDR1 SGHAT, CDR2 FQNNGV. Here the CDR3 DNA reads TGTGCCAGCAGCCTCGAGGGAAACACTGAAGCTTTCTTT. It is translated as CASSLEGNTEAFF.

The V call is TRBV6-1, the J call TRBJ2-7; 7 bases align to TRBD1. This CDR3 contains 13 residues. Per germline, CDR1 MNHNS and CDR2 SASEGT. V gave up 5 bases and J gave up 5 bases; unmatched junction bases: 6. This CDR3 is CASSQTGFHEQYF. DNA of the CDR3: TGTGCCAGCAGTCAGACAGGGTTCCACGAGCAGTACTTC.

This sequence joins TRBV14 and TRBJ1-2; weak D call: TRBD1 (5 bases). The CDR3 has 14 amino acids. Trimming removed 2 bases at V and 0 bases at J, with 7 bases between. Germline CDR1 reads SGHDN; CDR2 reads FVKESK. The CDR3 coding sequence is TGTGCCAGCAGCCAACAGGGCTCTAACTATGGCTACACCTTC. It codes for CASSQQGSNYGYTF.

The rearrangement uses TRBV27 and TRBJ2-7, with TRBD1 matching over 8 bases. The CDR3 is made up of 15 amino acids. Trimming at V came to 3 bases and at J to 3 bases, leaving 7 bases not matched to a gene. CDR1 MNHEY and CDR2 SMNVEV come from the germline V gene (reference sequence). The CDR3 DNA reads TGTGCCAGCAGTTTTGAAGGACAGGGTAACTACGAGCAGTACTTC. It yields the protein CASSFEGQGNYEQYF.

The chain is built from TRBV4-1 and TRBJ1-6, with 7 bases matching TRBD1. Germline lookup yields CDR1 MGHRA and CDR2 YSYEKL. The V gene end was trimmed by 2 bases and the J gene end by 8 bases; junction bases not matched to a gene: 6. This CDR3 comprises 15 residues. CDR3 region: CASSQLPGQHSPLHF. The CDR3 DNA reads TGCGCCAGCAGCCAACTACCGGGACAGCATTCACCCCTCCACTTT.

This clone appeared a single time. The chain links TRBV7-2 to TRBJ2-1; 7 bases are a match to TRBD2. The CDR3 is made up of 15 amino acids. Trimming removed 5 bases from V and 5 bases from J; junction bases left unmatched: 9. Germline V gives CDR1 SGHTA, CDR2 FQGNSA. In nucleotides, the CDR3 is TGTGCCAGCAGCGAGCGACTAGCCGGAGACAATGAGCAGTTCTTC. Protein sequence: CASSERLAGDNEQFF.

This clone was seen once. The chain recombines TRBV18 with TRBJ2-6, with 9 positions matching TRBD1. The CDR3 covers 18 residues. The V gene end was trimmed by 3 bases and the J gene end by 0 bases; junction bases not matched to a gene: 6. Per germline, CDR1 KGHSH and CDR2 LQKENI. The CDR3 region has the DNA TGTGCCAGCTCACCCCCGGGACAGGGATACTCTGGGGCCAACGTCCTGACTTTC. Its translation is CASSPPGQGYSGANVLTF.

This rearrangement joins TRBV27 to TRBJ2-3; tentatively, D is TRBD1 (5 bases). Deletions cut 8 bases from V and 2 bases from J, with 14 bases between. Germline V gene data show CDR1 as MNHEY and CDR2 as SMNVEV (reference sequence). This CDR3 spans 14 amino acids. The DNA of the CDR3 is TGTGCCAGCGCACGACAGAAAAACACAGATACGCAGTATTTT. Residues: CASARQKNTDTQYF.

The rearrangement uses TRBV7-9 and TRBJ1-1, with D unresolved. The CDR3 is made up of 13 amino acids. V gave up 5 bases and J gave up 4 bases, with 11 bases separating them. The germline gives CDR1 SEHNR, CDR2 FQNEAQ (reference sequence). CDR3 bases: TGTGCCAGCAGCCTCGACGGGGTCACTGAAGCTTTCTTT. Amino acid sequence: CASSLDGVTEAFF.

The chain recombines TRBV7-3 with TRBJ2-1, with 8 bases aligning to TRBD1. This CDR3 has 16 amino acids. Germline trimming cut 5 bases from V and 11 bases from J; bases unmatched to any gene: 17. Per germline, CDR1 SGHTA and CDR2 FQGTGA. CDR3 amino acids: CASSQDAPGTGPQQFF. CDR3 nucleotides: TGTGCCAGCAGCCAGGACGCCCCCGGGACAGGTCCTCAGCAGTTCTTC.

The CDR3 protein is CASSLGPREDREEEKLFF. Written as DNA, the CDR3 is TGTGCCAGCAGCTTGGGGCCTCGGGAAGACAGGGAGGAGGAAAAACTGTTTTTT. The J gene is TRBJ1-4, the V gene TRBV5-4; 7 bases map to TRBD1. The CDR3 is 18 residues long. The V gene end was trimmed by 0 bases and the J gene end by 8 bases; junction bases not matched to a gene: 16. The germline V gene has CDR1 SGHNT and CDR2 YYREEE (reference sequence).

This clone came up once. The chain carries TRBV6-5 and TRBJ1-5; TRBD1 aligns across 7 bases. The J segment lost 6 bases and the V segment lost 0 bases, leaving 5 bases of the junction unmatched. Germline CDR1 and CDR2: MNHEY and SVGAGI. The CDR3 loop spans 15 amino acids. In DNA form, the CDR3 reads TGTGCCAGCAGTTACTCGAGACAGGGAGGTCAGCCCCAGCATTTT. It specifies CASSYSRQGGQPQHF.

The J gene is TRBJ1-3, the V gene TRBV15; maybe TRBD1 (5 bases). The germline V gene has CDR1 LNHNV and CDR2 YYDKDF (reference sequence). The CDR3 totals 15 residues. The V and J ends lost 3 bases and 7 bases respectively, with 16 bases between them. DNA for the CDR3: TGTGCCACCAGCAGCCAACCAGGGTTTGGGAACACCATATATTTT. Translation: CATSSQPGFGNTIYF.

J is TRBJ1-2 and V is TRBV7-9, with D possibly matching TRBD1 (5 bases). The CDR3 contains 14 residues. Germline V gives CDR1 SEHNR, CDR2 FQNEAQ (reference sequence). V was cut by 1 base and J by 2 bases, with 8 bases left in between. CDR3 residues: CASSLVGGNYGYTF. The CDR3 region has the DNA TGTGCCAGCAGCTTAGTGGGGGGAAACTATGGCTACACCTTC.

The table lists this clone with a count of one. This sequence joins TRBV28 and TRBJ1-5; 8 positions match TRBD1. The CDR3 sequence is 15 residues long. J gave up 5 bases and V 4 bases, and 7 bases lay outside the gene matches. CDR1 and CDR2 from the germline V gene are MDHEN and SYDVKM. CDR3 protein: CASSSPGGEHQPQHF. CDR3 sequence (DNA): TGTGCCAGCAGTTCCCCAGGGGGCGAACATCAGCCCCAGCATTTT.